The table lists the clone carrying this TCR beta chain with a few counts. Profiling relied on immunoSEQ multiplex PCR, and the TCRdb table lists in-frame clones only, not all of them. Among 77,000 or so clones listed, roughly three quarters were seen once. Trimming took 5 bases from V and 2 from J; bases not matched to a gene: 11. In germline, CDR1 is MNHEY, CDR2 SMNVEV (reference sequence). This CDR3 has 16 residues. This sample was taken from a study of OX40 agonist ivuxolimab in advanced cancers. The clonotype originates from an adult with an advanced solid tumor such as melanoma, head and neck, liver or kidney cancer. The input for sequencing was CD4+ or CD8+ T cells sorted from blood, taken in a trial of the OX40 agonist ivuxolimab. The rearrangement links TRBV27 to TRBJ1-2; 7 bases agree with TRBD1. CDR3 amino acids: CASSPPPWTGNYGYTF. In DNA, the CDR3 is TGTGCCAGCAGTCCCCCCCCTTGGACAGGAAACTATGGCTACACCTTC.